Presented here are 14 T cell receptor beta chains from one specimen sequenced in a study of blood T cells in healthy people across ages. A second about 6 to 11 cycle PCR used barcoded and J-beta primers. TCRdb processed the 5' RACE reads anew with MiXCR; each CDR3 protein has one entry. The data hold approximately 810,000 distinct CDR3 sequences, with 25% to 30% observed a single time. The sample taken for sequencing was blood. These receptor sequences come from a woman older than 75 in good health.

A note on this clonotype: This clone may be a read error of a much larger clone one base away. The chain couples TRBV6-6 to TRBJ2-1, with TRBD2 matching 7 bases. CDR3 length: 15 residues. Per germline, CDR1 MNHNY and CDR2 SVGAGI (reference sequence). V gave up 2 bases and J gave up 10 bases; unmatched junction bases: 11. The CDR3 bases are TGTGCCAGCAGTTACGGAACGGGGACTACCTACGAGCAGTTCTTC. Protein product: CASSYGTGTTYEQFF.

The chain has TRBV10-3 and TRBJ2-5, with 12 positions matching TRBD2. CDR3 size: 15 residues. V lost 3 bases to trimming and J lost 3 bases; unmatched junction nucleotides: 2. The germline CDR1 and CDR2 sequences are ENHRY and SYGVKD. DNA for the CDR3: TGTGCCATCAGTGAAGCTAGCGGGGGGGAAGAGACCCAGTACTTC. Translation gives CAISEASGGEETQYF.

This clonotype turned up a few times. The chain is built from TRBV7-6 and TRBJ2-3; 9 bases map to TRBD2. Germline trimming cut 8 bases from V and 6 bases from J; bases unmatched to any gene: 12. The V gene's germline CDR1 is SGHVS and CDR2 FNYEAQ. The CDR3 extends over 15 amino acids. The CDR3 reads CASASQAGGSDTQYF. The CDR3 coding sequence is TGTGCCAGCGCCAGTCAGGCGGGGGGGTCGGATACGCAGTATTTT.

In the case of this clonotype: A much larger clonotype is one base distant, so this may be a read error. The chain employs TRBV3-1 and TRBJ1-2; 10 nucleotides line up with TRBD1. V shed 5 bases, J shed 4 bases, and the junction held 7 bases outside the gene matches. The CDR3 has 15 amino acids. Germline values: CDR1 LGHDT, CDR2 YNNKEL (reference sequence). Here the CDR3 reads CASSSRDRGSYGYTF. The CDR3 nucleotides read TGTGCCAGCAGCTCCCGGGACAGGGGAAGCTATGGCTACACCTTC.

This clonotype has a count of ten or more. The chain combines TRBV20-1 with TRBJ1-2; D not certain. Looked up from germline, CDR1 is DFQATT and CDR2 is SNEGSKA (reference sequence). The CDR3 length is 17 residues. V was cut by 1 base and J by 2 bases, with 20 bases left in between. In DNA form, the CDR3 reads TGCAGTGCTAGAGTCTTTCATCGGGCCAGGACGAACTATGGCTACACCTTC. Protein: CSARVFHRARTNYGYTF.

The chain is built from TRBV28 and TRBJ1-4, with D possibly matching TRBD1 (6 bases). Trimming left V 3 bases short and J 0 bases short, with 11 bases between. CDR1 is MDHEN, CDR2 SYDVKM, per germline. The CDR3 has 16 amino acids. The CDR3 DNA reads as TGTGCCAGCAGTTTTCTCAGGGGCGCAACTAATGAAAAACTGTTTTTT. Translated, it gives CASSFLRGATNEKLFF.

Comments on this clonotype: This may come from a read error, since a much larger clone is one base off. The chain employs TRBV12-3 or TRBV12-4 and TRBJ1-2; TRBD1 agrees at 8 bases. This CDR3 is 14 amino acids long. The CDR3 sequence is CASSRGLTNYDYTF. CDR3 coding DNA: TGTGCCAGCAGCAGGGGGCTAACCAACTATGACTACACCTTC.

This CDR3 is CASSSQGGMEAFF. In nucleotides, the CDR3 is TGTGCCAGCAGCTCTCAGGGAGGGATGGAAGCTTTCTTT. V usage is TRBV11-2 and J usage is TRBJ1-1; a possible D gene is TRBD1 (5 bases). Germline values: CDR1 SGHAT, CDR2 FQNNGV. This CDR3 spans 13 amino acids. Trimming stripped 4 bases from V and 8 bases from J, with 14 bases between.

This clonotype was observed many times. A much larger clone lies a single base off, so this may be a read error. The chain is built from TRBV7-2 and TRBJ2-5; TRBD2 might be the D (6 bases). The CDR3 is 14 amino acids. V shed 3 bases and J shed 11 bases, with 19 bases lying between them. The germline V gene encodes CDR1 SGHTA and CDR2 FQGNSA. The CDR3 region is CASSFGRGNNEQYF. Here the CDR3 DNA reads TGTGCCAGCAGCTTTGGGCGGGGTAACAATGAGCAGTACTTC.

V usage is TRBV29-1 and J usage is TRBJ2-2, with 9 nucleotides matching TRBD1. V dropped 7 bases and J dropped 6; count of bases not matched to a gene: 6. There are 13 residues in the CDR3. Germline V gene sequence: CDR1 SQVTM, CDR2 ANQGSEA. CDR3 in DNA: TGCAGCGCAGGGACAGGGTGGCCCGGGGAGCTGTTTTTT. Translating it yields CSAGTGWPGELFF.

J is TRBJ1-2 and V is TRBV20-1, with D perhaps TRBD1 (6 bases). This CDR3 region has 14 residues. Looked up from germline, CDR1 is DFQATT and CDR2 is SNEGSKA (reference sequence). Trimming took off 3 bases at V and 2 bases at J, with 13 bases between the two ends. CDR3 bases: TGCAGTGCTAGCGAACCGGGACACAACTATGGCTACACCTTC. Translation: CSASEPGHNYGYTF.

The chain combines TRBV20-1 with TRBJ2-4; no firm D call. The CDR3 is 11 amino acids. V was pared by 3 bases and J by 13 bases, with 13 bases between. Per germline, CDR1 DFQATT and CDR2 SNEGSKA (reference sequence). The CDR3 DNA reads TGCAGTGCTAGCAGCAACGTGGAGCAGTACTTC. Translated: CSASSNVEQYF.

V is TRBV4-3 and J is TRBJ1-4, with TRBD1 matching over 7 bases. Germline-derived CDR1 and CDR2 are LGHNA and YSLEER. The V and J ends lost 0 bases and 2 bases, in that order; junction bases with no gene match: 6. CDR3 length equals 17 residues. CDR3 residues: CASSQDRGQFTNEKLFF. The CDR3 coding sequence is TGCGCCAGCAGCCAAGATAGGGGACAGTTCACTAATGAAAAACTGTTTTTT.

This clonotype was detected many times. The rearrangement links TRBV20-1 to TRBJ1-4, with D possibly being TRBD1 (6 bases). The CDR3 loop spans 13 amino acids. V was trimmed by 3 bases and J by 4 bases, leaving 9 bases between them. Germline V lookup: CDR1 DFQATT, CDR2 SNEGSKA (reference sequence). The DNA for the CDR3 is TGCAGTGCTAGTCCGGACAGTAATGAAAAACTGTTTTTT. Translated: CSASPDSNEKLFF.